These 4 T cell receptor beta chains were sequenced from one sample in a study of blood T cell repertoires in COVID-19. Clones were read by immunoSEQ multiplex PCR, and TCRdb kept only the in-frame ones, dropping some. The sample lists tens of thousands of clones; roughly 87% were seen once. Sample: peripheral blood. The source of these receptors is a human donor with active COVID-19. The donor label of this sample is uncertain.

The rearrangement uses TRBV5-1 and TRBJ1-1; no definite D call. From germline, CDR1 is SGHRS and CDR2 YFSETQ. The CDR3 has 15 residues. V lost 0 bases, J lost 6 bases, and 15 bases lay in between. For the CDR3, the DNA is TGCGCCAGCAGCTTGGAGGGAGGGTTTATCGCTGAAGCTTTCTTT. It specifies CASSLEGGFIAEAFF.

The gene calls are TRBV6-5 and TRBJ1-3, with D maybe TRBD1 (5 bases). CDR1 and CDR2 from the germline V gene are MNHEY and SVGAGI. Trimming took off 8 bases at V and 4 bases at J, with 9 bases between the two ends. The CDR3 consists of 12 residues. CDR3 bases: TGTGCCAGCCAGGGTAACGGAAACACCATATATTTT. This translates into CASQGNGNTIYF.

The chain recombines TRBV29-1 with TRBJ2-3; TRBD1 matches at 8 bases. CDR3 length: 15 residues. The germline CDR1 and CDR2 sequences are SQVTM and ANQGSEA. Trimming removed 0 bases from V and 3 bases from J; junction bases left unmatched: 5. The CDR3 region has the DNA TGCAGCGTTGAAGATCCCCGACAGGGGACAGATACGCAGTATTTT. Translation gives CSVEDPRQGTDTQYF.

The table lists this clone with a count of one. This chain joins TRBV10-3 and TRBJ2-7, with 7 bases lining up with TRBD2. V shed 10 bases, J shed 3 bases, and the junction held 12 bases outside the gene matches. The V gene's germline CDR1 is ENHRY and CDR2 SYGVKD. The CDR3 contains 14 residues. CDR3 DNA sequence: TGTGCCACCAAATCCGGGACTAATAACTACGAGCAGTACTTC. As protein: CATKSGTNNYEQYF.